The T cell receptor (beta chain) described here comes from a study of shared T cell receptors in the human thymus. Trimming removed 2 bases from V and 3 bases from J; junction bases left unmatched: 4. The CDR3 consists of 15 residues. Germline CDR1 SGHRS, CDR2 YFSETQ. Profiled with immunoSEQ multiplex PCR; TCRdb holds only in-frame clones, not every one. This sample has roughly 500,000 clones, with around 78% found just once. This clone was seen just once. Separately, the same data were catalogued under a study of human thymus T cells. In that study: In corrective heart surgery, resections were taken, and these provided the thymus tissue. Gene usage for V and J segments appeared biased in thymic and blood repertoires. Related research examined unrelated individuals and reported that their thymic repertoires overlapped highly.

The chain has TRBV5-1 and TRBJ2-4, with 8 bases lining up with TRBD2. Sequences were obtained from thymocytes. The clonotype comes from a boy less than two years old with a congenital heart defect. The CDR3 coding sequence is TGCGCCAGCAGCTTTCTCCGGGAGGGCAAAAACATTCAGTACTTC. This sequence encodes CASSFLREGKNIQYF. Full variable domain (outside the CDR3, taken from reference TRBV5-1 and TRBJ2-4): KAGVTQTPRYLIKTRGQQVTLSCSPISGHRSVSWYQQTPGQGLQFLFEYFSETQRNKGNFPGRFSGRQFSNSRSEMNVSTLELGDSALYLCASSFLREGKNIQYFGAGTRLSVL.